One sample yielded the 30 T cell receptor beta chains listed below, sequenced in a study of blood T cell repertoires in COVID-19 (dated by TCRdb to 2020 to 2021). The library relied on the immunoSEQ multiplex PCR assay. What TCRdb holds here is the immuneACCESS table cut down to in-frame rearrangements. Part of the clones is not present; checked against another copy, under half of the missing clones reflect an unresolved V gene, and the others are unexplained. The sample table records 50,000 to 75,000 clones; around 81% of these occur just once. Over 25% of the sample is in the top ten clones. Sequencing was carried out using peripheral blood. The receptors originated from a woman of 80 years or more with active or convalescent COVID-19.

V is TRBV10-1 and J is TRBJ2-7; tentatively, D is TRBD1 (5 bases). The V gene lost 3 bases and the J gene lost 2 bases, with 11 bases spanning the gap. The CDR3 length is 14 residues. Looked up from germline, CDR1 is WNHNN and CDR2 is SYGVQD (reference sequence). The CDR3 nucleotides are TGCGCCAGCAGTGAATCAGGGAAACCCTACGAGCAGTACTTC. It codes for CASSESGKPYEQYF.

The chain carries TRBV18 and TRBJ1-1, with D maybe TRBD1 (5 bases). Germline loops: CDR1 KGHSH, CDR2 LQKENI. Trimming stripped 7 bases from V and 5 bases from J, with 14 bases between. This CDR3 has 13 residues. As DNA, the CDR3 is TGTGCCAGCTGTCAGGGCGTCGGAACTGAAGCTTTCTTT. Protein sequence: CASCQGVGTEAFF.

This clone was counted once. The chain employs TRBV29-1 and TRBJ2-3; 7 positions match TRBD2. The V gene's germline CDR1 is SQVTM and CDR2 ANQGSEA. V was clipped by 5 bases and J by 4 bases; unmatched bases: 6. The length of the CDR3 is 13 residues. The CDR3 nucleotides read TGCAGCGTTAGGAGGGGAGGGTCAGATACGCAGTATTTT. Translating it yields CSVRRGGSDTQYF.

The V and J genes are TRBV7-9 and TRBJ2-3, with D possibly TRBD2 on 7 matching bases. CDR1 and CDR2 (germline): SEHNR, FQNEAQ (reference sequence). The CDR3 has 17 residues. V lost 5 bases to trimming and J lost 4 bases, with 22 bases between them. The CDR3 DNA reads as TGTGCCAGCAGCACCAACTACGGCGGGGGCCGGGCAGATACGCAGTATTTT. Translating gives CASSTNYGGGRADTQYF.

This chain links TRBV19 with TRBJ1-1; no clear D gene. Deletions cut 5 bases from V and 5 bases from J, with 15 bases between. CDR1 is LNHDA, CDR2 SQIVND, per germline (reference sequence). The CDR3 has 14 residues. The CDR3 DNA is TGTGCCAGTAGTTATGGCGCCGGGGTTACTGAAGCTTTCTTT. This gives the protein CASSYGAGVTEAFF.

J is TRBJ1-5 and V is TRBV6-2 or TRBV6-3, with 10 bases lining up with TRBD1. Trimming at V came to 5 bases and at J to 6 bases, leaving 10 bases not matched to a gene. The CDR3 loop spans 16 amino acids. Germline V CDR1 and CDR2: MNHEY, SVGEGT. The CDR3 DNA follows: TGTGCCAGCAGTCGACAGGGGGCGGGTTCGGGTCAGCCCCAGCATTTT. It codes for CASSRQGAGSGQPQHF.

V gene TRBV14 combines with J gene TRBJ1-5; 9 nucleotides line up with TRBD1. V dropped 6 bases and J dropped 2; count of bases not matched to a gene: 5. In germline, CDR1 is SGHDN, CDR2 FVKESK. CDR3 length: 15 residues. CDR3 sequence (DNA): TGTGCCAGCAGGGGGACAGGGATGGGCAATCAGCCCCAGCATTTT. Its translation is CASRGTGMGNQPQHF.

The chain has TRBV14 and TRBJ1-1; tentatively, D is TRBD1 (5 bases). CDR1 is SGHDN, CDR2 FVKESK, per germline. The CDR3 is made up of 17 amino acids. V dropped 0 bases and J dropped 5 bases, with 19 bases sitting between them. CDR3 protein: CASSQESPGSGGTEAFF. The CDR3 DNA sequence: TGTGCCAGCAGCCAAGAATCCCCCGGGTCGGGGGGGACTGAAGCTTTCTTT. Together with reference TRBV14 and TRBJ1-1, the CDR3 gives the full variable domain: EAGVTQFPSHSVIEKGQTVTLRCDPISGHDNLYWYRRVMGKEIKFLLHFVKESKQDESGMPNNRFLAERTGGTYSTLKVQPAELEDSGVYFCASSQESPGSGGTEAFFGQGTRLTVV.

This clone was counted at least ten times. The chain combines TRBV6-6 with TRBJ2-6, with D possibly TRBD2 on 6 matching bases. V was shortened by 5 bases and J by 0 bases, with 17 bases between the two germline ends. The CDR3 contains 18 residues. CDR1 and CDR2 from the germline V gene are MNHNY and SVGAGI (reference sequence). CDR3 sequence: CASSRGGGVGSGANVLTF. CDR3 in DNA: TGTGCCAGCAGTCGTGGGGGAGGTGTGGGCTCTGGGGCCAACGTCCTGACTTTC.

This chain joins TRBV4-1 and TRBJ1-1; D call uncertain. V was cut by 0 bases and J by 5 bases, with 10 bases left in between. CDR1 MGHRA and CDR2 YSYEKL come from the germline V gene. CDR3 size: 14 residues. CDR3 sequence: CASSQDSSGTEAFF. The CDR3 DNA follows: TGCGCCAGCAGCCAAGACTCATCGGGGACTGAAGCTTTCTTT.

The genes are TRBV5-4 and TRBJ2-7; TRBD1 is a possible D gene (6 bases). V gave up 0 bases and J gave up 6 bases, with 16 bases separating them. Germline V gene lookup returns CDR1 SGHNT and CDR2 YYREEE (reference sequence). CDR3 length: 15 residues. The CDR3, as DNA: TGTGCCAGCAGCTTGGCAACAGGGATGTACGGCGAGCAGTACTTC. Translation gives CASSLATGMYGEQYF. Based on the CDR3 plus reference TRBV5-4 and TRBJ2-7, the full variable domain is ETGVTQSPTHLIKTRGQQVTLRCSSQSGHNTVSWYQQALGQGPQFIFQYYREEENGRGNFPPRFSGLQFPNYSSELNVNALELDDSALYLCASSLATGMYGEQYFGPGTRLTVT.

The CDR3 loop is CASSLDSAGGAVDTQYF. DNA of the CDR3: TGTGCCAGCAGCTTAGACTCTGCCGGGGGGGCAGTAGATACGCAGTATTTT. The chain joins TRBV7-2 to TRBJ2-3; 8 bases agree with TRBD2. The CDR3 extends over 17 amino acids. The germline gives CDR1 SGHTA, CDR2 FQGNSA. Unmatched junction bases numbered 11, after V lost 1 base and J lost 5 bases.

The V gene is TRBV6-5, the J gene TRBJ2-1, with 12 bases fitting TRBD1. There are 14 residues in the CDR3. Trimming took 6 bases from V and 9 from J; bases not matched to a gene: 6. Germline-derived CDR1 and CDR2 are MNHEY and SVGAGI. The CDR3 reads CASSPGQGAGEQFF. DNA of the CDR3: TGTGCCAGCAGCCCGGGACAGGGGGCCGGTGAGCAGTTCTTC.

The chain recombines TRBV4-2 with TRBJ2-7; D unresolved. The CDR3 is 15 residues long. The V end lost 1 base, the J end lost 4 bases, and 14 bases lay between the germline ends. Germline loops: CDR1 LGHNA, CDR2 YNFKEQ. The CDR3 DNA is TGTGCCAGCAGCCAAGGCTTTGATGAGAAATACGAGCAGTACTTC. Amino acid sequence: CASSQGFDEKYEQYF.

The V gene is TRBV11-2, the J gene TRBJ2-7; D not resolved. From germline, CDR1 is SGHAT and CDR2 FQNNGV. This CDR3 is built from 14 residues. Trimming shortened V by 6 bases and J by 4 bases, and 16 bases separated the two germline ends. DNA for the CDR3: TGTGCCAGCAGACCTTGGCAGGAAACTTACGAGCAGTACTTC. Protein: CASRPWQETYEQYF.

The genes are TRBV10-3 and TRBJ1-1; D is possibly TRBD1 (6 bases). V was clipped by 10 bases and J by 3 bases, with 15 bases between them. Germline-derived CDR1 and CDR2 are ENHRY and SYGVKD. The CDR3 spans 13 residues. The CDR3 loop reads CATNRETDTEAFF. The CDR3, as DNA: TGTGCCACAAACAGGGAAACGGACACTGAAGCTTTCTTT.

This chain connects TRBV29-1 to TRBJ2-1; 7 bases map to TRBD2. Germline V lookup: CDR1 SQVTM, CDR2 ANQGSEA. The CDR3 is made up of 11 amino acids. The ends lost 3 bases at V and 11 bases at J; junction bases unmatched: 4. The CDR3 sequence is CSVDGGLKQFF. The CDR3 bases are TGCAGCGTTGACGGGGGGTTAAAGCAGTTCTTC.

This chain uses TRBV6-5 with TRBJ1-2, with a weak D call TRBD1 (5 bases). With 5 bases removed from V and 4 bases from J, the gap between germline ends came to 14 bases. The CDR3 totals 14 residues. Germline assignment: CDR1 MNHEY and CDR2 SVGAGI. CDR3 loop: CASSLDIGSYGYTF. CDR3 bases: TGTGCCAGCAGTCTGGACATAGGTTCCTATGGCTACACCTTC.

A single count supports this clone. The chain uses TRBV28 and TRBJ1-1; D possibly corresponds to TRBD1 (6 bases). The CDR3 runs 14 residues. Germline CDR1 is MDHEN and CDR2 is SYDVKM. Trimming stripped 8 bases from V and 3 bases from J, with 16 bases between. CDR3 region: CASGGRGNYTEAFF. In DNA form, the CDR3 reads TGTGCCAGCGGGGGCAGAGGGAATTACACTGAAGCTTTCTTT.

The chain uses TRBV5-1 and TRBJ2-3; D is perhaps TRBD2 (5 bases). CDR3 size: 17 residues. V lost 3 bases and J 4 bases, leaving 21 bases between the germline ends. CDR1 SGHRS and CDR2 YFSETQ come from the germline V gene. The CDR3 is CASSSRSGFASADTQYF. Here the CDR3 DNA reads TGCGCCAGCAGCTCCCGATCGGGATTCGCGAGTGCAGATACGCAGTATTTT.

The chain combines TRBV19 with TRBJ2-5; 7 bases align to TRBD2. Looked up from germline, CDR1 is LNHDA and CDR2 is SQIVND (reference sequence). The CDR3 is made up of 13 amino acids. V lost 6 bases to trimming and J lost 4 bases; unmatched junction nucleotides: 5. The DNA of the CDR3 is TGTGCCAGTAGCCAGACTAGCCCAGAGACCCAGTACTTC. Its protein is CASSQTSPETQYF.

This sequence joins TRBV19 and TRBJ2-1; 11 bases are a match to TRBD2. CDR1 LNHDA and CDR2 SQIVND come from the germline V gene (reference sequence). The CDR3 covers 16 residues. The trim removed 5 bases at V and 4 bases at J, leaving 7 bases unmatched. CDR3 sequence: CASSDLSGGAYNEQFF. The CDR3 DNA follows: TGTGCCAGTAGTGACCTTAGCGGGGGGGCATACAATGAGCAGTTCTTC.

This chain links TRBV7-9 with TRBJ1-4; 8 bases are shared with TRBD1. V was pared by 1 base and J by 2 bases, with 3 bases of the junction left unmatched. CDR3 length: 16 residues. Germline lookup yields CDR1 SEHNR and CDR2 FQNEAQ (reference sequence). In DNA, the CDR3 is TGTGCCAGCAGCTTAGACAGGGGGAACACTAATGAAAAACTGTTTTTT. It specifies CASSLDRGNTNEKLFF.

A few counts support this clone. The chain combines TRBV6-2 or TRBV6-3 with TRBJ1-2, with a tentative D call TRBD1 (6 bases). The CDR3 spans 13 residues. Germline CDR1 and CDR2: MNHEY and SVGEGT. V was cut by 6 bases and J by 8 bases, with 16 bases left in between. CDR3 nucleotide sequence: TGTGCCAGCAGCCAGGGGAGGGGAGGAGGCTACACCTTC. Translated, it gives CASSQGRGGGYTF.

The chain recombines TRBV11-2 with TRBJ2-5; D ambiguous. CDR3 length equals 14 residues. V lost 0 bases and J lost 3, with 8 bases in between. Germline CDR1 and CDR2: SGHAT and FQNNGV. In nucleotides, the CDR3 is TGTGCCAGCAGCTTAGATGTCCACAAAGAGACCCAGTACTTC. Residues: CASSLDVHKETQYF.

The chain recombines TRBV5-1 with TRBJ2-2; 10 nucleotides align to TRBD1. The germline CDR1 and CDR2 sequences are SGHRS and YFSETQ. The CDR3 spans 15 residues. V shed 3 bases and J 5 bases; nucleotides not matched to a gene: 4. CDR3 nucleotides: TGCGCCAGCAGCTCGGGACAGGGGAGGACCGGGGAGCTGTTTTTT. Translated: CASSSGQGRTGELFF.

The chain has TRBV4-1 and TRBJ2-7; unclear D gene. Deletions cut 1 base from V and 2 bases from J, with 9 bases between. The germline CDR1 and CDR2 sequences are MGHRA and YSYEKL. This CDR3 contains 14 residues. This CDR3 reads CASSQGYGAYEQYF. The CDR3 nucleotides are TGCGCCAGCAGCCAAGGATACGGAGCCTACGAGCAGTACTTC.

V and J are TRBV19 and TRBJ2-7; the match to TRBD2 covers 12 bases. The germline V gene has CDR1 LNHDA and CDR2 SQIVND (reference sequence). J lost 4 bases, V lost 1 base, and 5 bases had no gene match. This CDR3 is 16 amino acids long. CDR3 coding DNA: TGTGCCAGTAGTATAGCAGCTAGCGGGGGGGCTTACGAGCAGTACTTC. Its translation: CASSIAASGGAYEQYF.

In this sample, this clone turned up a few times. The CDR3 loop reads CASSPSGIEQFF. The CDR3 nucleotides are TGTGCCAGCAGCCCAAGCGGGATTGAGCAGTTCTTC. The V gene is TRBV11-3, the J gene TRBJ2-1, with 7 bases that match TRBD2. Losses at the gene ends were 5 bases for V and 9 bases for J; bases not matched to a gene: 4. The CDR3 runs to 12 residues. Germline-derived CDR1 and CDR2 are SGHNT and YENEEA. Based on the CDR3 plus reference TRBV11-3 and TRBJ2-1, the full variable domain is EAGVVQSPRYKIIEKKQPVAFWCNPISGHNTLYWYLQNLGQGPELLIRYENEEAVDDSQLPKDRFSAERLKGVDSTLKIQPAELGDSAVYLCASSPSGIEQFFGPGTRLTVL.

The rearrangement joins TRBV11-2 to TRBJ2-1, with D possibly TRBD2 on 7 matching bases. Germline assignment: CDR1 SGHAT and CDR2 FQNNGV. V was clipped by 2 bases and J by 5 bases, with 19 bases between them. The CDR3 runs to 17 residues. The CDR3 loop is CASSLFPVGGPNNEQFF. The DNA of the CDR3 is TGTGCCAGCAGCTTATTTCCCGTGGGGGGGCCAAACAATGAGCAGTTCTTC.